Following are 21 T cell receptor beta chains from one sample sequenced in a study of human T cells and chemical hapten exposure. TCRdb called the RACE reads again in MiXCR, with one record for every CDR3 protein. The profile shows about 300,000 distinct CDR3 sequences, around 5.5% of them singletons. Time point specified: pre-sensitization, week 0. Described treatment: therapeutic diphenylcyclopropenone sensitization with weekly scalp DPC. This sample comprised whole blood, obtained in connection with sensitization to the hapten diphenylcyclopropenone (DPC). Source of these receptors: a woman younger than 35 with alopecia areata. Some clones in this sample may be carry-over from other donors' samples.

This clonotype was observed a handful of times. The V and J genes are TRBV14 and TRBJ2-3; D ambiguous. V gave up 0 bases and J gave up 4 bases, with 2 bases separating them. Germline assignment: CDR1 SGHDN and CDR2 FVKESK. The CDR3 contains 12 residues. The CDR3: CASSQDADTQYF. DNA for the CDR3: TGTGCCAGCAGCCAAGATGCAGATACGCAGTATTTT.

This clonotype was counted between two and nine times. V is TRBV29-1 and J is TRBJ1-1; D call uncertain. V shed 1 base and J shed 6 bases, with 9 bases lying between them. This CDR3 has 12 amino acids. CDR1 SQVTM and CDR2 ANQGSEA come from the germline V gene. The CDR3 coding sequence is TGCAGCGTTGAAGTAAACGGTCCTGAAGCTTTCTTT. This translates into CSVEVNGPEAFF. Based on the CDR3 plus reference TRBV29-1 and TRBJ1-1, the full variable domain is SAVISQKPSRDICQRGTSLTIQCQVDSQVTMMFWYRQQPGQSLTLIATANQGSEATYESGFVIDKFPISRPNLTFSTLTVSNMSPEDSSIYLCSVEVNGPEAFFGQGTRLTVV.

This clonotype showed up many times. The V call is TRBV6-6, the J call TRBJ1-1; a weak D match, TRBD1 (6 bases). The V end was cut by 6 bases, the J end by 8 bases, with 16 bases between. Germline CDR1 is MNHNY and CDR2 is SVGAGI (reference sequence). This CDR3 has 13 residues. The CDR3 region has the DNA TGTGCCAGCAGCCCGACAGGTTCGGGAGAAGCTTTCTTT. Protein product: CASSPTGSGEAFF.

This clonotype was observed a handful of times. Since a far larger clone is one base different, this is likely a read error. This chain joins TRBV7-2 and TRBJ1-1; D gene ambiguous. Between the trimmed V and J ends, which lost 0 bases and 1 base, there was a span of 6 bases. The CDR3 is 14 amino acids. Germline V gene lookup returns CDR1 SGHTA and CDR2 FQGNSA. The CDR3 DNA follows: TGTGCCAGCAGCTTAGCCGGATCGAACACTGAAGCTTTCTTT. Residues: CASSLAGSNTEAFF.

This clonotype was recorded at least ten times. The chain has TRBV4-2 and TRBJ1-3; D unresolved. Trimming pared 0 bases from V and 0 bases from J, leaving 9 bases between. In germline, CDR1 is LGHNA, CDR2 YNFKEQ. The length of the CDR3 is 16 residues. CDR3 protein: CASSQDEGFSGNTIYF. The DNA for the CDR3 is TGTGCCAGCAGCCAAGATGAGGGATTCTCTGGAAACACCATATATTTT.

This clonotype has only a few counts. This CDR3 reads CSSKTPTGEKLFF. The CDR3 DNA is TGCAGTTCTAAGACACCTACGGGGGAAAAACTGTTTTTT. The gene calls are TRBV20-1 and TRBJ1-4, with D unresolved. This CDR3 is built from 13 residues. Germline assignment: CDR1 DFQATT and CDR2 SNEGSKA (reference sequence). Trimming stripped 8 bases from V and 8 bases from J, with 18 bases between.

This sequence joins TRBV12-3 or TRBV12-4 and TRBJ2-7; TRBD1 matches at 10 bases. V dropped 2 bases and J dropped 5; count of bases not matched to a gene: 9. This CDR3 has 16 residues. As DNA, the CDR3 is TGTGCCAGCAGTTTAAGGGGGACAGGGGTTTACAACGAGCAGTACTTC. The encoded protein is CASSLRGTGVYNEQYF.

This clonotype was observed a few times. The chain joins TRBV7-2 to TRBJ2-3, with TRBD2 identical over 9 bases. The CDR3 extends over 15 amino acids. Per the germline V gene, CDR1 is SGHTA and CDR2 is FQGNSA. V dropped 8 bases and J dropped 5; count of bases not matched to a gene: 11. CDR3 DNA sequence: TGTGCCAGCGGGACTAGCCTATTGCAGGGAGATACGCAGTATTTT. Translated: CASGTSLLQGDTQYF.

The sample holds many counts of this clonotype. CDR3 residues: CASSFPDHNEQFF. DNA of the CDR3: TGTGCCAGCAGTTTCCCGGACCACAATGAGCAGTTCTTC. The V call is TRBV12-3 or TRBV12-4, the J call TRBJ2-1; no clear D gene. The CDR3 length is 13 residues. V lost 3 bases and J lost 5, with 8 bases in between.

There are a few counts of this clonotype. The chain joins TRBV28 to TRBJ1-1; D is possibly TRBD1 (6 bases). The germline CDR1 and CDR2 sequences are MDHEN and SYDVKM. This CDR3 is built from 11 residues. V was cut by 6 bases and J by 8 bases, with 10 bases left in between. The CDR3, as DNA: TGTGCCAGCAGCCTCGGACAGGAAGCTTTCTTT. Translated, it gives CASSLGQEAFF.

The sample holds many counts of this clonotype. The CDR3 protein is CASSPDRGAGRNEQFF. In DNA, the CDR3 is TGTGCCAGCAGCCCTGACAGGGGGGCGGGCAGGAATGAGCAGTTCTTC. The chain links TRBV6-2 or TRBV6-3 to TRBJ2-1, with TRBD1 matching 9 bases. Germline CDR1 MNHEY, CDR2 SVGEGT. The CDR3 length is 16 residues. J was trimmed by 7 bases and V by 6 bases; bases with no gene match: 13.

The V and J genes are TRBV7-2 and TRBJ2-5, with TRBD2 matching 7 bases. The CDR3 runs 14 residues. Germline CDR1 reads SGHTA; CDR2 reads FQGNSA. Trimming removed 6 bases from V and 5 bases from J; junction bases left unmatched: 9. CDR3 coding DNA: TGTGCCAGCAGTTTGGGACTACGACCTGAGACCCAGTACTTC. Residues: CASSLGLRPETQYF.

This clonotype occurred a few times. The chain links TRBV7-9 to TRBJ1-1, with 12 bases identical to TRBD1. V lost 5 bases and J lost 7; bases outside the gene matches: 11. The CDR3 is 16 amino acids. Per the germline V gene, CDR1 is SEHNR and CDR2 is FQNEAQ (reference sequence). The CDR3 DNA is TGTGCCAGCAGCGTCGGGACAGGGGGCCTAATTGGTGAAGCTTTCTTT. Its protein product is CASSVGTGGLIGEAFF.

In its sample, this clonotype was seen many times. This chain joins TRBV6-5 and TRBJ1-4; 7 nucleotides match TRBD1. Trimming at V came to 6 bases and at J to 10 bases, leaving 8 bases not matched to a gene. The CDR3 extends over 13 amino acids. CDR1 MNHEY and CDR2 SVGAGI come from the germline V gene. The CDR3 nucleotides read TGTGCCAGCAGCAGGGACAGACAAGGAAAACTGTTTTTT. Protein product: CASSRDRQGKLFF.

In its sample, this clonotype was seen many times. CDR3 amino acids: CASSPSGQKNTEAFF. The CDR3 coding sequence is TGTGCCAGCAGCCCTTCAGGACAGAAGAACACTGAAGCTTTCTTT. The chain employs TRBV12-3 or TRBV12-4 and TRBJ1-1; weak D call: TRBD1 (6 bases). V was cut by 6 bases and J by 1 base, with 15 bases left in between. The CDR3 extends over 15 amino acids.

The chain is built from TRBV18 and TRBJ2-3, with 8 bases aligning to TRBD2. This CDR3 is built from 14 residues. The trim removed 4 bases at V and 6 bases at J, leaving 6 bases unmatched. The germline CDR1 and CDR2 sequences are KGHSH and LQKENI. The CDR3 sequence: CASSLATSADTQYF. In nucleotides, the CDR3 is TGTGCCAGCTCACTAGCGACTAGCGCGGATACGCAGTATTTT.

Only a few counts were recorded for this clonotype. V usage is TRBV12-3 or TRBV12-4 and J usage is TRBJ2-1, with 9 bases aligning to TRBD1. J lost 8 bases, V lost 5 bases, and 10 bases had no gene match. The length of the CDR3 is 15 residues. For the CDR3, the DNA is TGTGCCAGCAGTCCCTTCGGACAGGGGTCGGATGAGCAGTTCTTC. Its protein is CASSPFGQGSDEQFF.

This chain's CDR3 is CATSRDGRDRRHEQFF. CDR3 DNA sequence: TGTGCCACCAGCAGAGATGGCAGGGACAGAAGGCATGAGCAGTTCTTC. The chain is built from TRBV15 and TRBJ2-1, with 7 bases fitting TRBD1. The CDR3 covers 16 residues. From germline, CDR1 is LNHNV and CDR2 YYDKDF (reference sequence). Trimming took 0 bases from V and 8 from J; bases not matched to a gene: 10.

In this sample, this clonotype turned up a few times. The chain recombines TRBV24-1 with TRBJ2-2, with 11 bases aligning to TRBD2. Trimming took 2 bases from V and 2 from J; bases not matched to a gene: 6. Germline lookup yields CDR1 KGHDR and CDR2 SFDVKD. The CDR3 is 18 residues long. The CDR3 coding sequence is TGTGCCACCAGTGATTCCCCACTAGCGGGAGTAAACACCGGGGAGCTGTTTTTT. Its translation is CATSDSPLAGVNTGELFF.

The chain combines TRBV28 with TRBJ2-5; 8 bases are shared with TRBD2. This CDR3 region has 16 residues. The germline gives CDR1 MDHEN, CDR2 SYDVKM. The ends lost 4 bases at V and 2 bases at J; junction bases unmatched: 9. In DNA form, the CDR3 reads TGTGCCAGCAGTTCGTCCGGGGGACTAGGACAAGAGACCCAGTACTTC. Its protein is CASSSSGGLGQETQYF.

At least ten counts were recorded for this clonotype. The rearrangement joins TRBV7-8 to TRBJ1-5; unclear D gene. Germline lookup yields CDR1 SGHVS and CDR2 FQNEAQ. CDR3 size: 15 residues. Trimming removed 1 base from V and 6 bases from J, with 13 bases in between. DNA of the CDR3: TGTGCCAGCAGCTTAGGCCGCGGGGTCGGTCAGCCCCAGCATTTT. Translating it yields CASSLGRGVGQPQHF.